Presented here are 28 T cell receptor beta chains from one specimen sequenced in a study of cytomegalovirus exposure and HLA in healthy donors. Profiling relied on immunoSEQ multiplex PCR, and the TCRdb table lists in-frame clones only, not all of them. Of roughly 150,000 clones in the sample, just under 85% were seen once. The sequenced sample was PBMCs. The receptors derive from a man aged 25 to 40 in good health and CMV-seropositive.

The chain carries TRBV7-3 and TRBJ1-1; no clear D gene. CDR3 length: 11 amino acids. Germline loops: CDR1 SGHTA, CDR2 FQGTGA. The V end lost 6 bases, the J end lost 11 bases, and 13 bases lay between the germline ends. This chain's CDR3 is CASSEAHEAFF. CDR3 coding DNA: TGTGCCAGCAGTGAAGCTCATGAGGCTTTCTTT.

The V and J genes are TRBV7-2 and TRBJ1-2, with 8 bases matching TRBD1. Germline V gene lookup returns CDR1 SGHTA and CDR2 FQGNSA. V lost 5 bases to trimming and J lost 2 bases; unmatched junction nucleotides: 4. CDR3 length: 14 residues. In nucleotides, the CDR3 is TGTGCCAGCAGCCCCAGGACAGGGAACTATGGCTACACCTTC. It translates to CASSPRTGNYGYTF.

V usage is TRBV28 and J usage is TRBJ1-1, with D perhaps matching TRBD1 (5 bases). The CDR3 loop spans 15 amino acids. Germline CDR1 is MDHEN and CDR2 is SYDVKM. V gave up 0 bases and J gave up 0 bases, with 8 bases separating them. Here the CDR3 reads CASSLWGGLNTEAFF. The CDR3 bases are TGTGCCAGCAGTTTATGGGGGGGTCTGAACACTGAAGCTTTCTTT.

The gene calls are TRBV9 and TRBJ2-5, with 10 nucleotides matching TRBD2. V lost 0 bases to trimming and J lost 4 bases; unmatched junction nucleotides: 9. Germline V lookup: CDR1 SGDLS, CDR2 YYNGEE. The CDR3 has 17 amino acids. CDR3 protein: CASSVEGVIAGGETQYF. DNA for the CDR3: TGTGCCAGCAGCGTAGAGGGGGTCATAGCGGGGGGAGAGACCCAGTACTTC.

This clone was seen once. The chain carries TRBV30 and TRBJ2-7; D possibly corresponds to TRBD2 (6 bases). The germline gives CDR1 GTSNPN, CDR2 SVGIG (reference sequence). This CDR3 spans 12 amino acids. Trimming took 8 bases from V and 1 from J, leaving 12 bases between them. The CDR3 protein is CAGGGLSYEQYF. CDR3 sequence (DNA): TGTGCCGGCGGAGGGTTGTCCTACGAGCAGTACTTC.

The V gene is TRBV14, the J gene TRBJ1-2, with 7 bases aligning to TRBD1. Germline assignment: CDR1 SGHDN and CDR2 FVKESK. The CDR3 sequence is 16 residues long. Losses at the gene ends were 4 bases for V and 0 bases for J; bases not matched to a gene: 8. CDR3 nucleotide sequence: TGTGCCAGCAGCCGACCGGGACAGCAGTCTAACTATGGCTACACCTTC. Its translation: CASSRPGQQSNYGYTF.

The chain combines TRBV13 with TRBJ2-3; the D gene is possibly TRBD1 (7 bases). V was clipped by 4 bases and J by 4 bases, with 18 bases between them. The CDR3 has 16 residues. Germline-derived CDR1 and CDR2 are PRHDT and FYEKMQ (reference sequence). The CDR3 sequence: CASSSGGTQRSDTQYF. Here the CDR3 DNA reads TGTGCCAGCAGCTCAGGGGGGACACAGCGGTCAGATACGCAGTATTTT.

The V gene is TRBV9, the J gene TRBJ2-5; 8 bases match TRBD2. The CDR3 is 15 residues long. Germline V CDR1 and CDR2: SGDLS, YYNGEE. V shed 0 bases, J shed 5 bases, and the junction held 6 bases outside the gene matches. The CDR3 nucleotides read TGTGCCAGCAGCGTAGACGGGGGGGCCAGGGAGACCCAGTACTTC. Translated: CASSVDGGARETQYF.

The chain combines TRBV6-4 with TRBJ1-1; no firm D call. CDR1 MRHNA and CDR2 SNTAGT come from the germline V gene. V lost 9 bases and J 0 bases, leaving 11 bases between the germline ends. There are 13 residues in the CDR3. CDR3 in DNA: TGTGCCAGTAGCCTCGGGGTGAACACTGAAGCTTTCTTT. Translated: CASSLGVNTEAFF.

V gene TRBV9 combines with J gene TRBJ2-7, with D possibly TRBD2 on 7 matching bases. The CDR3 covers 15 residues. Germline V gene lookup returns CDR1 SGDLS and CDR2 YYNGEE. The germline V and J ends were trimmed by 4 bases and 4 bases, with 18 bases remaining between them. CDR3 nucleotides: TGTGCCAGCAGCTCGAGGGGGGGAGACGGATACGAGCAGTACTTC. It specifies CASSSRGGDGYEQYF.

J is TRBJ1-4 and V is TRBV21-1; the table's D call TRBD1 went unverified against the DNA. TRBV21-1 is an annotated pseudogene. This CDR3 contains 13 residues. CDR3 in amino acids: CASSKGGGEKLFF. The CDR3 coding sequence is TGTGCCAGCAGCAAAGGGGGCGGAGAAAAACTGTTTTTT.

This clone appeared a single time. The chain couples TRBV9 to TRBJ2-2, with 8 bases that match TRBD2. The germline CDR1 and CDR2 sequences are SGDLS and YYNGEE. CDR3 length: 15 amino acids. After removal of 0 bases from V and 6 bases from J, the junction contained 4 bases not matched to a gene. The CDR3 coding sequence is TGTGCCAGCAGCGTAGCCAGCGGGGGTTCCGGGGAGCTGTTTTTT. Its translation is CASSVASGGSGELFF.

The V call is TRBV4-1, the J call TRBJ1-2; D remains unclear. Germline V CDR1 and CDR2: MGHRA, YSYEKL. V was shortened by 7 bases and J by 7 bases, with 13 bases between the two germline ends. The CDR3 spans 12 residues. CDR3 DNA sequence: TGCGCCAGCACCGGCCAACGACTTGGCTACACCTTC. It codes for CASTGQRLGYTF.

The J gene is TRBJ2-1, the V gene TRBV10-1; D call uncertain. Trimming shortened V by 0 bases and J by 0 bases, and 9 bases separated the two germline ends. Per the germline V gene, CDR1 is WNHNN and CDR2 is SYGVQD (reference sequence). The CDR3 is 16 residues long. CDR3 amino acids: CASSESPDPSYNEQFF. The CDR3 DNA sequence: TGCGCCAGCAGTGAGTCCCCAGATCCCTCCTACAATGAGCAGTTCTTC.

This chain joins TRBV7-7 and TRBJ2-5; 15 bases are a match to TRBD2. Per the germline V gene, CDR1 is SSHAT and CDR2 is FNYEAQ (reference sequence). The CDR3 totals 22 residues. V shed 2 bases, J shed 2 bases, and the junction held 18 bases outside the gene matches. The CDR3 sequence is CASSLSWGQPGTSGRPQETQYF. As DNA, the CDR3 is TGTGCCAGCAGCTTATCATGGGGGCAGCCGGGGACTAGCGGGAGGCCACAAGAGACCCAGTACTTC.

The V gene is TRBV4-3, the J gene TRBJ2-3; D not certain. CDR3 length equals 17 residues. V lost 0 bases and J lost 0, with 13 bases in between. CDR1 and CDR2 from the germline V gene are LGHNA and YSLEER. In DNA form, the CDR3 reads TGCGCCAGCAGCCAAGATACTGGAACAGTAAGCACAGATACGCAGTATTTT. Protein sequence: CASSQDTGTVSTDTQYF.

The gene calls are TRBV5-1 and TRBJ2-3; D is perhaps TRBD1 (5 bases). V lost 2 bases and J 6 bases, leaving 7 bases between the germline ends. CDR1 is SGHRS, CDR2 YFSETQ, per germline. There are 12 residues in the CDR3. CDR3 amino acids: CASSFGADTQYF. CDR3 coding DNA: TGCGCCAGCAGCTTTGGGGCCGATACGCAGTATTTT.

J is TRBJ2-2 and V is TRBV4-2, with 8 bases fitting TRBD1. Germline V lookup: CDR1 LGHNA, CDR2 YNFKEQ. The CDR3 loop spans 15 amino acids. Trimming removed 2 bases from V and 4 bases from J; junction bases left unmatched: 3. The CDR3 spells CASSQRTGSTGELFF. CDR3 DNA sequence: TGTGCCAGCAGCCAAAGGACAGGGTCCACCGGGGAGCTGTTTTTT.

J is TRBJ1-5 and V is TRBV9; no clear D. This CDR3 region has 15 residues. With 0 bases removed from V and 2 bases from J, the gap between germline ends came to 9 bases. Germline CDR1 and CDR2: SGDLS and YYNGEE. CDR3 nucleotide sequence: TGTGCCAGCAGCGTAGGTTCCGGGGGCAATCAGCCCCAGCATTTT. Encoded protein: CASSVGSGGNQPQHF. The full variable domain, with the rest looked up from reference TRBV9 and TRBJ1-5, is DSGVTQTPKHLITATGQRVTLRCSPRSGDLSVYWYQQSLDQGLQFLIQYYNGEERAKGNILERFSAQQFPDLHSELNLSSLELGDSALYFCASSVGSGGNQPQHFGDGTRLSIL.

V is TRBV6-6 and J is TRBJ2-7, with TRBD1 matching over 10 bases. After removal of 6 bases from V and 0 bases from J, the junction contained 5 bases not matched to a gene. The CDR3 covers 15 residues. CDR1 MNHNY and CDR2 SVGAGI come from the germline V gene (reference sequence). The CDR3 region is CASRSTGGGSYEQYF. CDR3 bases: TGTGCCAGCAGATCGACAGGGGGCGGCTCCTACGAGCAGTACTTC.

This chain links TRBV5-1 with TRBJ1-1, with TRBD1 as a possible D gene (5 bases). Trimming shortened V by 4 bases and J by 1 base, and 14 bases separated the two germline ends. This CDR3 is built from 15 residues. Germline V gene sequence: CDR1 SGHRS, CDR2 YFSETQ. The CDR3 DNA follows: TGCGCCAGCAGCACCTACGGGGGTGCGAACACTGAAGCTTTCTTT. It encodes CASSTYGGANTEAFF.

The chain links TRBV19 to TRBJ2-5, with a tentative D call TRBD1 (5 bases). Germline V lookup: CDR1 LNHDA, CDR2 SQIVND (reference sequence). Trimming pared 3 bases from V and 5 bases from J, leaving 16 bases between. The CDR3 has 15 amino acids. CDR3 in DNA: TGTGCCAGTAGTATGGGGCAGGCTAGTGCGGAGACCCAGTACTTC. Translation gives CASSMGQASAETQYF.

The chain links TRBV9 to TRBJ2-6; D not certain. The V and J ends lost 0 bases and 2 bases respectively, with 9 bases between them. Germline CDR1 is SGDLS and CDR2 is YYNGEE. The CDR3 has 16 amino acids. CDR3: CASSVVGRAGANVLTF. In DNA form, the CDR3 reads TGTGCCAGCAGCGTAGTCGGCCGGGCTGGGGCCAACGTCCTGACTTTC.

On this clone itself: Its ends do not fully match the called genes, so a read error is possible. The chain has TRBV15 and TRBJ2-1, with D hard to call. The CDR3 loop spans 14 amino acids. Germline V gives CDR1 LNHNV, CDR2 YYDKDF (reference sequence). The CDR3 spells CATSRTSGYTEQFF. For the CDR3, the DNA is TGTGCCACCAGCCGAACATCCGGGTACACTGAGCAGTTCTTC.

This clone was seen just once. Here the CDR3 reads CASRGGVGGNTIYF. CDR3 in DNA: TGTGCCAGCAGAGGAGGGGTGGGCGGAAACACCATATATTTT. The chain has TRBV6-6 and TRBJ1-3; TRBD1 is a possible D gene (5 bases). Trimming left V 6 bases short and J 4 bases short, with 13 bases between. Looked up from germline, CDR1 is MNHNY and CDR2 is SVGAGI (reference sequence). This CDR3 is built from 14 residues.

V and J are TRBV5-6 and TRBJ2-3; 15 nucleotides line up with TRBD2. CDR1 is SGHDT, CDR2 YYEEEE, per germline. This CDR3 is built from 17 residues. Unmatched junction bases numbered 2, after V lost 0 bases and J lost 3 bases. The CDR3 sequence: CASSLEGLAGGTDTQYF. In DNA form, the CDR3 reads TGTGCCAGCAGCTTGGAGGGACTAGCGGGAGGTACAGATACGCAGTATTTT.

This chain uses TRBV6-5 with TRBJ1-2; D might be TRBD1 (5 bases). Trimming took off 7 bases at V and 3 bases at J, with 12 bases between the two ends. CDR1 is MNHEY, CDR2 SVGAGI, per germline. The CDR3 is 13 residues long. CDR3 region: CASIGTGDYGYTF. CDR3 DNA: TGTGCCAGCATTGGGACGGGAGACTATGGCTACACCTTC.

The chain recombines TRBV10-3 with TRBJ1-1; D remains ambiguous. Trimming pared 4 bases from V and 1 base from J, leaving 7 bases between. The CDR3 length is 13 residues. Germline loops: CDR1 ENHRY, CDR2 SYGVKD. The chain's CDR3 is CAISGGENTEAFF. CDR3 nucleotide sequence: TGTGCCATCAGTGGGGGAGAGAACACTGAAGCTTTCTTT.